Reported below is one T cell receptor (beta chain). The antigen remains unidentified. The data stem from a study of T-cell memory formation after mild COVID-19. The 5'RACE method, run with constant-segment primers, produced TCR alpha and TCR beta cDNA libraries (carrying sample barcodes and UMIs). TCRdb reprocessed the 5' RACE reads via MiXCR and lists one record per CDR3 protein. The sample consists of 550,000 to 700,000 distinct CDR3 sequences, approximately 15% of them appearing once. This CDR3 has 15 residues. V gave up 1 base and J gave up 1 base; unmatched junction bases: 0. Germline assignment: CDR1 LNHNV and CDR2 YYDKDF (reference sequence). Findings of the study overall: Nothing showed for sure that second-wave clones peaking on day 37 were SARS-CoV-2 specific. CD4/CD8 balance held among clones contracting day 15 to 85, and later expanders leaned CD4+.

The chain joins TRBV15 to TRBJ2-3; 9 bases line up with TRBD1. The sample comprised PBMCs or a T cell subset sorted from them (not recorded which). The origin of this receptor is an adult woman who had mild COVID-19 (a few samples of this study predate the infection). Cell type and time point are not known. The CDR3 is CATSRGDRGTDTQYF. The CDR3 DNA follows: TGTGCCACCAGCAGAGGGGACAGGGGCACAGATACGCAGTATTTT.